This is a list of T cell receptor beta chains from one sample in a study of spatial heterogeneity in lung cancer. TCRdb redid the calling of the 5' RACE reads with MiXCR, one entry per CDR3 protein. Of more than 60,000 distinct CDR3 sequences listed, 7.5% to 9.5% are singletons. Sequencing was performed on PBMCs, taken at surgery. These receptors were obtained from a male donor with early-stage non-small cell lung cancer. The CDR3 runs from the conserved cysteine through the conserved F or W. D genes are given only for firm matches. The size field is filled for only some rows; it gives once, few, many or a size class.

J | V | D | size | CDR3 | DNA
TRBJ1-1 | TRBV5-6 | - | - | CASSLPDRRGTEAFF | TGTGCCAGCAGCCTCCCGGACCGTCGGGGCACTGAAGCTTTCTTT
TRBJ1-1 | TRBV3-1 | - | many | CASSHRTTEAFF | TGTGCCAGCAGCCACCGAACAACTGAAGCTTTCTTT
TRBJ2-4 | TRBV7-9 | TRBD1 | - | CASSLEGQGALRNIQYF | TGTGCCAGCAGCTTAGAAGGGCAGGGGGCCCTTCGGAACATTCAGTACTTC
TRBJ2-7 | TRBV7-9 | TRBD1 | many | CASRQGLWEQYF | TGTGCCAGCAGACAGGGGCTTTGGGAGCAGTACTTC
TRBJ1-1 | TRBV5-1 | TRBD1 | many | CASSLGQGADTEAFF | TGCGCCAGCAGCTTGGGACAGGGTGCGGACACTGAAGCTTTCTTT
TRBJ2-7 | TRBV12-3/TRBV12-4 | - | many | CASSSRSSSYEQYF | TGTGCCAGCAGTTCTAGGAGTTCCTCCTACGAGCAGTACTTC
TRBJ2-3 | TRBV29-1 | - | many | CSVDQGPSSTDTQYF | TGCAGCGTTGACCAGGGCCCTTCTAGCACAGATACGCAGTATTTT
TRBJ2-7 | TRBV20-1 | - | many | CSAGRGHYEQYF | TGCAGTGCCGGACGCGGACACTACGAGCAGTACTTC
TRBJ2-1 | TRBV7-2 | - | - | CASSLGRVSYNEQFF | TGTGCCAGCAGCTTAGGACGGGTTTCCTACAATGAGCAGTTCTTC
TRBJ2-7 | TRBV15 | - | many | CATSRDRPREQYF | TGTGCCACCAGCAGAGACAGGCCCCGCGAGCAGTACTTC
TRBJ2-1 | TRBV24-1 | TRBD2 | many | CATSETSGSNEQFF | TGTGCCACCAGTGAGACTAGCGGGAGTAATGAGCAGTTCTTC
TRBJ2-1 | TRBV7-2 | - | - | CASSSGLAYNEQFF | TGTGCCAGCAGCTCAGGACTCGCTTACAATGAGCAGTTCTTC
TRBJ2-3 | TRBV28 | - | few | CASSPLSGRWADTQYF | TGTGCCAGCAGTCCTCTTTCAGGGCGGTGGGCAGATACGCAGTATTTT
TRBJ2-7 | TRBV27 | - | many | CASSLSRGSPYEQYF | TGTGCCAGCAGTTTAAGCCGGGGGTCCCCCTACGAGCAGTACTTC
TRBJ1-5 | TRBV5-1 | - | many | CASSLDGGLDQPQHF | TGCGCCAGCAGCTTGGATGGGGGATTGGATCAGCCCCAGCATTTT
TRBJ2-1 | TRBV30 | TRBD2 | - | CVWSVLLAGVNEQFF | TGTGTCTGGAGTGTACTACTAGCGGGAGTCAATGAGCAGTTCTTC
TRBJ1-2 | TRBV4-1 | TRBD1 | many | CASSKGAGYTF | TGCGCCAGCAGCAAGGGGGCTGGCTACACCTTC
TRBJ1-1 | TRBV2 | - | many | CASRIQGNTEAFF | TGTGCCAGTCGAATACAGGGGAACACTGAAGCTTTCTTT
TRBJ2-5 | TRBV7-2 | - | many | CASSPRTLRETQYF | TGTGCCAGCAGCCCAAGGACTCTAAGGGAGACCCAGTACTTC
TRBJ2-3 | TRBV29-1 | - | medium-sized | CSVESGGGFTDTQYF | TGCAGCGTTGAGTCCGGAGGGGGCTTCACAGATACGCAGTATTTT
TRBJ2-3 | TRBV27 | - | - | CASSIGQDTDTQYF | TGTGCCAGCAGTATCGGACAAGACACAGATACGCAGTATTTT
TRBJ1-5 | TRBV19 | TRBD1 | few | CASSLRQGRNQPQHF | TGTGCCAGTAGTCTTCGACAGGGTAGGAATCAGCCCCAGCATTTT
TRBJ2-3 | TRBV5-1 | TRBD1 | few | CASSLTGTGSTDTQYF | TGCGCCAGCAGCTTGACCGGGACAGGGAGCACAGATACGCAGTATTTT
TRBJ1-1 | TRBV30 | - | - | CARDRSGAYTEAFF | TGTGCCAGAGATAGGTCTGGGGCGTACACTGAAGCTTTCTTT
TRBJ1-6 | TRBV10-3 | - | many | CAIRQPSSYNSPLHF | TGTGCCATCAGACAGCCGAGCTCCTATAATTCACCCCTCCACTTT
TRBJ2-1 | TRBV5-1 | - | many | CASSLSGMQGRYNEQFF | TGCGCCAGCAGCCTCTCCGGAATGCAGGGTCGCTACAATGAGCAGTTCTTC
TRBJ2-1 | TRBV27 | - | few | CASSSLSSSYNEQFF | TGTGCCAGCAGTTCCTTGAGTAGCTCCTACAATGAGCAGTTCTTC
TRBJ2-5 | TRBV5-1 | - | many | CASSLERLKTQYF | TGCGCCAGCAGCTTGGAACGGTTGAAGACCCAGTACTTC
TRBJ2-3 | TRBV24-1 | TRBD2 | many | CATSDLSGAGDTQYF | TGTGCCACCAGTGACCTTAGCGGGGCGGGAGATACGCAGTATTTT
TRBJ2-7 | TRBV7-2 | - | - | CASSSNNYEQYF | TGTGCCAGCAGCTCCAACAATTACGAGCAGTACTTC
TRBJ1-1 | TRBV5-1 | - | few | CASSLLVNPSEAFF | TGCGCCAGCAGCTTGCTAGTGAACCCCTCGGAGGCTTTCTTT
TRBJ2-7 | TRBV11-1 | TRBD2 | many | CASSANHLRDYENEQYF | TGTGCCAGCAGCGCAAATCACCTCCGGGACTACGAAAACGAGCAGTACTTC
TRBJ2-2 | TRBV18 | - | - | CASSVLVTGELFF | TGTGCCAGCTCCGTACTAGTCACCGGGGAGCTGTTTTTT
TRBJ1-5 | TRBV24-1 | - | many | CATSDSNNQPQHF | TGTGCCACCAGTGATTCCAATAATCAGCCCCAGCATTTT
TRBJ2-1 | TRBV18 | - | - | CASSPRSSFYNEQFF | TGTGCCAGCTCACCTCGCTCTAGCTTCTACAATGAGCAGTTCTTC
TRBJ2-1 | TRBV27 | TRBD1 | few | CASSKWTGDNEQFF | TGTGCCAGCAGCAAGTGGACAGGGGACAATGAGCAGTTCTTC
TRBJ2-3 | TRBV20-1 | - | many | CSAKVSQSADTQYF | TGCAGTGCTAAGGTTTCGCAGAGTGCAGATACGCAGTATTTT
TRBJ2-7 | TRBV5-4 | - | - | CASSLRGGSSYEQYF | TGTGCCAGCAGCTTGAGGGGAGGCAGCTCCTACGAGCAGTACTTC
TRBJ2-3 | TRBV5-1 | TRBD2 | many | CASSLAAGGRGDTQYF | TGCGCCAGCAGCTTGGCCGCGGGAGGCCGAGGAGATACGCAGTATTTT
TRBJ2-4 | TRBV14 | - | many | CASSPLGYIQYF | TGTGCCAGCAGCCCCCTAGGGTACATTCAGTACTTC
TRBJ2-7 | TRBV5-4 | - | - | CASSLASGTTTYEQYF | TGTGCCAGCAGCTTGGCATCCGGGACAACTACCTACGAGCAGTACTTC
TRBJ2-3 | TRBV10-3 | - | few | CAFRAGETDTQYF | TGTGCCTTCCGGGCCGGGGAGACAGATACGCAGTATTTT
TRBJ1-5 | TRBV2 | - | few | CASSENRRDQPQHF | TGTGCCAGCAGTGAAAACCGCAGGGATCAGCCCCAGCATTTT
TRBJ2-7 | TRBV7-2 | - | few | CASSPNPRPIEEQYF | TGTGCCAGCAGCCCCAACCCTCGCCCGATAGAGGAGCAGTACTTC
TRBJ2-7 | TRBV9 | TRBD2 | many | CASSVAAGSYEQYF | TGTGCCAGCAGCGTAGCAGCGGGGTCCTACGAGCAGTACTTC
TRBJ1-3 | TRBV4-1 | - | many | CASSQDYGFSGNTIYF | TGCGCCAGCAGCCAAGATTATGGCTTCTCTGGAAACACCATATATTTT
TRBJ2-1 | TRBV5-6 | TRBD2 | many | CASSLVASGEYNEQFF | TGTGCCAGCAGCTTGGTTGCTAGCGGGGAATACAATGAGCAGTTCTTC
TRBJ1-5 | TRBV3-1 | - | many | CASSQTWSQPQHF | TGTGCCAGCAGCCAAACATGGAGTCAGCCCCAGCATTTT
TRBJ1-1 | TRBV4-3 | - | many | CASSQKGWNTEAFF | TGCGCCAGCAGCCAAAAGGGCTGGAACACTGAAGCTTTCTTT
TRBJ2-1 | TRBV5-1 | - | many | CASSLGDTYNEQFF | TGCGCCAGCAGCTTGGGCGACACTTACAATGAGCAGTTCTTC
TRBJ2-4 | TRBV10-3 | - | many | CAISDMSGGKKNIQYF | TGTGCCATCAGTGATATGTCCGGGGGAAAAAAAAACATTCAGTACTTC
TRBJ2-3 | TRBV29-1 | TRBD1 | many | CSVGTGGTDTQYF | TGCAGCGTCGGGACAGGGGGCACAGATACGCAGTATTTT